Shown below are 17 T cell receptor beta chains from a single sample sequenced in a study of cytomegalovirus exposure and HLA in healthy donors. The PCR made use of 60 Vbeta and 13 Jbeta primers. Clones were sequenced by immunoSEQ multiplex PCR, and TCRdb holds only the in-frame ones, with some missing. This table holds 60,000 to 80,000 clones, under 85% found once. Input material: PBMCs. These receptors all come from a woman between 25 and 40 years old in good health and CMV-seronegative.

The chain is built from TRBV19 and TRBJ1-1, with D tentatively TRBD1 (5 bases). The CDR3 is made up of 15 amino acids. V was shortened by 7 bases and J by 4 bases, with 19 bases between the two germline ends. CDR1 and CDR2 from the germline V gene are LNHDA and SQIVND (reference sequence). This CDR3 is CASNGAGLFPTEAFF. CDR3 nucleotides: TGTGCCAGTAATGGGGCAGGCCTTTTTCCCACTGAAGCTTTCTTT.

This chain connects TRBV6-4 to TRBJ2-6; 7 nucleotides line up with TRBD1. The J segment lost 1 base and the V segment lost 2 bases, leaving 5 bases of the junction unmatched. Germline V gives CDR1 MRHNA, CDR2 SNTAGT. This CDR3 comprises 17 residues. CDR3 loop: CASSDGTDGSGANVLTF. DNA of the CDR3: TGTGCCAGCAGTGACGGGACAGATGGATCTGGGGCCAACGTCCTGACTTTC.

This chain joins TRBV7-2 and TRBJ1-3; D perhaps matches TRBD1 (5 bases). V lost 2 bases, J lost 0 bases, and 11 bases lay in between. The germline V gene has CDR1 SGHTA and CDR2 FQGNSA. This CDR3 is built from 16 residues. Here the CDR3 DNA reads TGTGCCAGCAGCTTAAACAGGTTAAGCTCTGGAAACACCATATATTTT. Its translation is CASSLNRLSSGNTIYF.

This clone occurred once. The DNA for the CDR3 is TGCGCCAGCAGCTTGCTAGGGGCGAACACCGGGGAGCTGTTTTTT. This encodes CASSLLGANTGELFF. This chain connects TRBV5-1 to TRBJ2-2, with D tentatively TRBD1 (5 bases). In germline, CDR1 is SGHRS, CDR2 YFSETQ. Trimming stripped 1 base from V and 0 bases from J, with 7 bases between. This CDR3 has 15 residues.

The chain couples TRBV9 to TRBJ2-2; D perhaps matches TRBD2 (5 bases). CDR3 size: 15 residues. Trimming took 3 bases from V and 2 from J, leaving 11 bases between them. The germline gives CDR1 SGDLS, CDR2 YYNGEE. The CDR3 DNA is TGTGCCAGCAGCGCCTACGGGATTAACACCGGGGAGCTGTTTTTT. Protein: CASSAYGINTGELFF.

The chain employs TRBV27 and TRBJ1-5; no firm D call. The germline V gene encodes CDR1 MNHEY and CDR2 SMNVEV (reference sequence). The ends were cut back, 5 bases at V and 7 bases at J, with 9 bases in the middle. The CDR3 length is 12 residues. CDR3 nucleotides: TGTGCCAGCAGTCTGCCGGGGCAGCCCCAGCATTTT. It encodes CASSLPGQPQHF.

This rearrangement joins TRBV2 to TRBJ2-5, with TRBD1 as a possible D gene (5 bases). The end of the DNA aligns better with TRBJ2-7, so the J call may be wrong. The CDR3 is 15 residues long. Germline lookup yields CDR1 SNHLY and CDR2 FYNNEI. CDR3 residues: CASKWTPGYSYEQYF. The DNA of the CDR3 is TGTGCCAGCAAATGGACACCTGGTTACTCCTACGAGCAGTACTTC.

This clone was picked up a small number of times. This chain links TRBV6-5 with TRBJ2-5, with 9 bases aligning to TRBD1. CDR3 size: 15 residues. J lost 5 bases, V lost 5 bases, and 9 bases had no gene match. Germline assignment: CDR1 MNHEY and CDR2 SVGAGI. The CDR3 bases are TGTGCCAGCAGTCCACGTACAGGGGGCCGGGAGACCCAGTACTTC. Its translation is CASSPRTGGRETQYF.

The V gene is TRBV6-1, the J gene TRBJ2-1; D is possibly TRBD2 (6 bases). Trimming removed 1 base from V and 4 bases from J, with 11 bases in between. The germline gives CDR1 MNHNS, CDR2 SASEGT. The CDR3 is 15 amino acids. The DNA of the CDR3 is TGTGCCAGCAGTGAAGGGATGGGGACTTACAATGAGCAGTTCTTC. Translating it yields CASSEGMGTYNEQFF.

The V and J genes are TRBV18 and TRBJ1-3, with D perhaps matching TRBD1 (6 bases). V was pared by 6 bases and J by 3 bases, with 12 bases between. CDR1 KGHSH and CDR2 LQKENI come from the germline V gene. The CDR3 is made up of 14 amino acids. CDR3: CASSPDRSGNTIYF. CDR3 bases: TGTGCCAGCTCGCCGGACAGAAGTGGAAACACCATATATTTT.

The chain combines TRBV23-1 with TRBJ2-7, with TRBD2 identical over 11 bases. TRBV23-1 is flagged as an ORF with uncertain function. The CDR3 sequence is 20 residues long. The ends lost 1 base at V and 3 bases at J; junction bases unmatched: 17. In DNA, the CDR3 is TGCGCCAGCAGTCAATGGGCTGGGACTAGCGGTCTTCCGGGGGTCTACGAGCAGTACGTC. Encoded protein: CASSQWAGTSGLPGVYEQYV.

In its sample, this clone was seen once. This sequence joins TRBV18 and TRBJ1-3; D gene uncertain. The germline CDR1 and CDR2 sequences are KGHSH and LQKENI. The CDR3 extends over 16 amino acids. Trimming cost V 1 base and J 2 bases, with 12 bases left between them. CDR3 sequence (DNA): TGTGCCAGCTCACCACAATCAGGAAGCCCTGGAAACACCATATATTTT. Its translation: CASSPQSGSPGNTIYF.

V and J are TRBV5-6 and TRBJ1-2; possibly TRBD1 for D (5 bases). CDR3 length: 14 amino acids. V was clipped by 1 base and J by 6 bases, with 13 bases between them. Germline values: CDR1 SGHDT, CDR2 YYEEEE. This CDR3 is CASSLINGGDGYTF. CDR3 DNA sequence: TGTGCCAGCAGCTTGATCAACGGGGGTGATGGCTACACCTTC.

J is TRBJ2-7 and V is TRBV6-5, with 10 bases fitting TRBD2. Trimming cost V 5 bases and J 3 bases; bases outside gene matches: 7. The germline gives CDR1 MNHEY, CDR2 SVGAGI. CDR3 length equals 15 residues. The CDR3 here is CASSKRLAGRYEQYV. The CDR3 DNA reads TGTGCCAGCAGTAAACGACTAGCGGGTCGCTACGAGCAGTACGTC.

The V gene is TRBV5-1, the J gene TRBJ2-1; 8 bases line up with TRBD1. CDR3 size: 13 residues. Germline CDR1 SGHRS, CDR2 YFSETQ. J lost 8 bases, V lost 2 bases, and 3 bases had no gene match. The CDR3 protein is CASSLRQGYEQFF. The CDR3 bases are TGCGCCAGCAGCTTACGACAGGGGTATGAGCAGTTCTTC.

The chain employs TRBV9 and TRBJ1-3; D possibly corresponds to TRBD1 (5 bases). V was pared by 3 bases and J by 0 bases, with 10 bases between. The CDR3 is made up of 15 amino acids. CDR1 is SGDLS, CDR2 YYNGEE, per germline. The CDR3 here is CASSAQDHSGNTIYF. CDR3 DNA sequence: TGTGCCAGCAGCGCACAGGACCACTCTGGAAACACCATATATTTT.

V gene TRBV7-2 combines with J gene TRBJ1-2; no definite D call. This CDR3 contains 12 residues. V lost 1 base, J lost 7 bases, and 7 bases lay in between. Germline V gives CDR1 SGHTA, CDR2 FQGNSA. Here the CDR3 reads CASSLDRGGYTF. In nucleotides, the CDR3 is TGTGCCAGCAGCTTAGATAGAGGTGGCTACACCTTC.